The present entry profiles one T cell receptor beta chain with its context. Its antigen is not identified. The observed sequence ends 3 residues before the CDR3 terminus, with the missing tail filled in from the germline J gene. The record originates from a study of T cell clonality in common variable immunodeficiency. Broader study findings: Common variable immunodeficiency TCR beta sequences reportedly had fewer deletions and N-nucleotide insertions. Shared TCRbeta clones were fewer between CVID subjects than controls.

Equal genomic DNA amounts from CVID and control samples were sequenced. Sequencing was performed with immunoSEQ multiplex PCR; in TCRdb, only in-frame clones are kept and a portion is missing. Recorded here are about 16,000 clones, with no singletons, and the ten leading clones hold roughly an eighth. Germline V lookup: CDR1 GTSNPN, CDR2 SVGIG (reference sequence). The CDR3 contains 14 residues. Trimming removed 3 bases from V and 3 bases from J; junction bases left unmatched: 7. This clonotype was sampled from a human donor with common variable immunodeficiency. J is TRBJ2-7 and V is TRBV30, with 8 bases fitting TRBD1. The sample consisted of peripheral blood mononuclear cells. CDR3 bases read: TGTGCCTGGAGGGGACGGACAGGGAACTACGAG. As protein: CAWRGRTGNYE. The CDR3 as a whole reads CAWRGRTGNYEQYF.